The rows below give T cell receptor beta chains drawn from one sample of a study of T cell responses to AZD1222 COVID-19 vaccine. TCRdb's copy holds only in-frame clones and misses some; the assay was immunoSEQ multiplex PCR. The sample holds 150,000 to 200,000 clones, approximately 90% seen once. This specimen consisted of peripheral blood, obtained 28 days after the second AZD1222 dose. All receptors derive from an adult who received the AZD1222 COVID-19 vaccine. Both conserved end residues are part of each CDR3. D genes are given only for firm matches. Size is stated for part of the rows, as once, few or many counts, or as a class when the clone is expanded.

J gene,V gene,clone size,D gene,CDR3 DNA,CDR3 protein
TRBJ2-7,TRBV12-3/TRBV12-4,NA,NA,TGTGCCAGCAGTTTCGGGGGCTCCTACGAGCAGTACTTC,CASSFGGSYEQYF
TRBJ2-5,TRBV18,NA,NA,TGTGCCAGCTCACCTCCGATTTTAGAGACCCAGTACTTC,CASSPPILETQYF
TRBJ1-1,TRBV19,NA,TRBD1,TGTGCCAGTAGTGCCTTGGACAGGTGGGGGAAGAACACTGAAGCTTTCTTT,CASSALDRWGKNTEAFF
TRBJ2-7,TRBV29-1,NA,NA,TGCAGCGTTGAAGGGTCAGGGTCCACCTACGAGCAGTACTTC,CSVEGSGSTYEQYF
TRBJ1-1,TRBV20-1,NA,NA,TGCAGTGCTAGTTTGGTTGAAGCTTTCTTT,CSASLVEAFF
TRBJ2-3,TRBV5-1,NA,TRBD2,TGCGCCAGCAGCTTGGAGATAGCGGGGGGAACAGATACGCAGTATTTT,CASSLEIAGGTDTQYF
TRBJ2-1,TRBV11-3,NA,NA,TGTGCCAGCAGCTCAAGGGATTCCTACAATGAGCAGTTCTTC,CASSSRDSYNEQFF
TRBJ2-3,TRBV24-1,NA,TRBD2,TGTGCCACCAGTGAAACTAGCGGGAGGGCAGATACGCAGTATTTT,CATSETSGRADTQYF
TRBJ1-3,TRBV6-5,few,TRBD1,TGTGCCAGCATGACAGGGTATGGAAACACCATATATTTT,CASMTGYGNTIYF
TRBJ2-7,TRBV5-1,NA,TRBD1,TGCGCCAGCAGCTTGGGGGACAGAACGGGGGAGCAGTACTTC,CASSLGDRTGEQYF
TRBJ2-1,TRBV19,NA,TRBD1,TGTGCCAGTAGCCACGACGAAACGAGACAGGGCTACAATGAGCAGTTCTTC,CASSHDETRQGYNEQFF
TRBJ1-1,TRBV20-1,NA,TRBD1,TGCAGTGCTAGTTACCGGACAGGGAACACTGAAGCTTTCTTT,CSASYRTGNTEAFF
TRBJ2-2,TRBV18,NA,TRBD2,TGTGCCAGCTCACTTGCGACTAGCGGGTCCGAGGAGCTGTTTTTT,CASSLATSGSEELFF
TRBJ2-7,TRBV5-4,few,TRBD2,TGTGCCACGTCGACTAGCGGAGACTCCTACGAGCAGTACTTC,CATSTSGDSYEQYF
TRBJ2-1,TRBV10-3,NA,TRBD2,TGTGCCATCAGTGAGTCTAGGGCTAGCGGGGATAACAATGAGCAGTTCTTC,CAISESRASGDNNEQFF
TRBJ2-1,TRBV4-2,NA,TRBD2,TGTGCCAGCAGCCAAGATCGCCAACTAGCGGGATTGGAGCAGTTCTTC,CASSQDRQLAGLEQFF
TRBJ2-1,TRBV29-1,NA,NA,TGCAGCACAGCTTATGGAGGGATGGCCAATGAGCAGTTCTTC,CSTAYGGMANEQFF
TRBJ2-2,TRBV12-5,NA,NA,TGTGCTAGTGGGTCCGGCCCCGCGAACACCGGGGAGCTGTTTTTT,CASGSGPANTGELFF
TRBJ2-7,TRBV4-1,once,NA,TGCGCCAGCAGCCAAGCCGCTAGCTTCTCCTACGAGCAGTACTTC,CASSQAASFSYEQYF
TRBJ2-5,TRBV5-5,NA,NA,TGTGCCAGCAGCCCTGAAGAGACCCAGTACTTC,CASSPEETQYF
TRBJ1-2,TRBV7-8,NA,NA,TGTGCCAGCAGCTTAATTGGTACCCCGGGGGGCTACACCTTC,CASSLIGTPGGYTF
TRBJ2-7,TRBV7-9,NA,TRBD2,TGTGCCAGCAGCCTGCTGGCGGGGGGGTCCTACGAGCAGTACTTC,CASSLLAGGSYEQYF
TRBJ1-1,TRBV5-1,NA,NA,TGCGCCAGCAGCCGCGGACAGTCCACTGAAGCTTTCTTT,CASSRGQSTEAFF
TRBJ1-2,TRBV27,NA,TRBD1,TGTGCCAGCAGTTCAGGGGGCATCTATGGCTACACCTTC,CASSSGGIYGYTF
TRBJ1-5,TRBV11-3,NA,NA,TGTGCCAGCAGCTTAGAGGAGATTAGCAATCAGCCCCAGCATTTT,CASSLEEISNQPQHF
TRBJ1-2,TRBV11-2,NA,NA,TGTGCCAGCAGCCCGTCCGATAAGGGGTATGGCTACACCTTC,CASSPSDKGYGYTF
TRBJ2-1,TRBV7-9,NA,TRBD2,TGTGCCAGCAGCCAGAAGGGGCTAGCGGGGATCATAACCTACAATGAGCAGTTCTTC,CASSQKGLAGIITYNEQFF
TRBJ1-5,TRBV7-3,NA,NA,TGTGCCAGCAGTCCGGGGGGCAATCAGCCCCAGCATTTT,CASSPGGNQPQHF
TRBJ2-7,TRBV6-5,NA,TRBD1,TGTGCCAGCAATCGTTTGGACAGGGGAAACTACGAGCAGTACTTC,CASNRLDRGNYEQYF
TRBJ1-3,TRBV7-8,NA,NA,TGTGCCAGCAGCTTAGAGGGCACGGGCTCTGGAAACACCATATATTTT,CASSLEGTGSGNTIYF
TRBJ2-5,TRBV2,NA,NA,TGTGCCAGCAGTTACTCGACAGCGCTCCAAGAGACCCAGTACTTC,CASSYSTALQETQYF
TRBJ2-3,TRBV18,NA,NA,TGTGCCAGCTCACCACCGGGGCAGGGACCAGATACGCAGTATTTT,CASSPPGQGPDTQYF
TRBJ2-5,TRBV3-1/TRBV3-2,NA,NA,TGTGCCAGCAGCCAAGATATCCAAGAGACCCAGTACTTC,CASSQDIQETQYF
TRBJ1-5,TRBV10-3,NA,TRBD1,TGTGCCATCGGACAGGTACTCAATCAGCCCCAGCATTTT,CAIGQVLNQPQHF
TRBJ1-6,TRBV5-1,NA,NA,TGCGCCAGCAGCTGGGAGGGGGTGCGGAATTCACCCCTCCACTTT,CASSWEGVRNSPLHF
TRBJ1-3,TRBV5-6,NA,NA,TGTGCCAGCAGCTTGTCTTGGAGCTCTGGAAACACCATATATTTT,CASSLSWSSGNTIYF
TRBJ2-1,TRBV29-1,NA,TRBD2,TGCAGCGTTGAAGACCCCCGGGCTAGCGGTTCCTACAATGAGCAGTTCTTC,CSVEDPRASGSYNEQFF
TRBJ2-7,TRBV28,NA,TRBD2,TGTGCCAGCTCTGCAACGACTAGCGGGAGTCACGAGCAGTACTTC,CASSATTSGSHEQYF
TRBJ2-1,TRBV7-7,NA,NA,TGTGCCAGCAGCTTAGAGGTAGCGGACCCTTACAATGAGCAGTTCTTC,CASSLEVADPYNEQFF
TRBJ1-6,TRBV3-1/TRBV3-2,NA,NA,TGTGCCAGCAGCCAAGCGGGGGGGGACTATTCACCCCTCCACTTT,CASSQAGGDYSPLHF
TRBJ2-5,TRBV7-9,NA,TRBD1,TGTGCCAGCAGCTTAACCGTTGGGACAGGGCCCCGGGGGACCCAGTACTTC,CASSLTVGTGPRGTQYF
TRBJ2-2,TRBV4-1,NA,NA,TGCGCCAGCAGCAAAATGACAGAGAACACCGGGGAGCTGTTTTTT,CASSKMTENTGELFF
TRBJ1-6,TRBV5-1,NA,NA,TGCGCCAGCAGCCCAACTGACTGGTATAATTCACCCCTCCACTTT,CASSPTDWYNSPLHF
TRBJ1-2,TRBV9,NA,TRBD1,TGTGCCAGCAGCCCAGGGACAGGTAATGGCTACACCTTC,CASSPGTGNGYTF
TRBJ2-2,TRBV6-2/TRBV6-3,NA,NA,TGTGCCAGCAGTTTCGACAGGAACACCGGGGAGCTGTTTTTT,CASSFDRNTGELFF